This T cell receptor (beta chain) was identified during a study of T cell changes during pregnancy in multiple sclerosis. Trimming shortened V by 4 bases and J by 3 bases, and 13 bases separated the two germline ends. CDR1 is SGHTA and CDR2 is FQGTGA in the germline V gene. This CDR3 has 15 residues. Here immunoSEQ multiplex PCR was the method, and the copy in TCRdb shows in-frame clones only, minus some. This sample has some 80,000 clones, with 85% to 95% found just once. This specimen consisted of peripheral blood, obtained in the first trimester of pregnancy. The sequence came from a female donor with multiple sclerosis, enrolled in a pregnancy study. The chain links TRBV7-3 to TRBJ1-5; maybe TRBD1 (5 bases). The DNA of the CDR3 is TGTGCCAGCAGCTCCGTAGGGGCCTACAATCAGCCCCAGCATTTT. Translation: CASSSVGAYNQPQHF.